This TCR beta chain is drawn from a study of T cell responses to AZD1222 COVID-19 vaccine. As to this clone: The antigen is unknown.

The study's findings and limits: The donor group comprised mostly white British people and more females; the analysis possibly underestimated clonal diversity.

V was pared by 3 bases and J by 7 bases, with 5 bases of the junction left unmatched. This CDR3 contains 14 residues. Per germline, CDR1 SEHNR and CDR2 FQNEAQ (reference sequence). Clones were sequenced by immunoSEQ multiplex PCR, and TCRdb holds only the in-frame ones, with some missing. Among 98,000 or so clones listed, roughly 86% were seen once. This material consisted of peripheral blood, taken 28 days after the second AZD1222 dose. This TCR was sampled from an adult who received the AZD1222 COVID-19 vaccine. The rearrangement joins TRBV7-9 to TRBJ2-2, with 7 positions matching TRBD2. The CDR3 DNA reads as TGTGCCAGCAGCTTCTTAGCTAGCGGCGGGGAGCTGTTTTTT. Protein product: CASSFLASGGELFF.